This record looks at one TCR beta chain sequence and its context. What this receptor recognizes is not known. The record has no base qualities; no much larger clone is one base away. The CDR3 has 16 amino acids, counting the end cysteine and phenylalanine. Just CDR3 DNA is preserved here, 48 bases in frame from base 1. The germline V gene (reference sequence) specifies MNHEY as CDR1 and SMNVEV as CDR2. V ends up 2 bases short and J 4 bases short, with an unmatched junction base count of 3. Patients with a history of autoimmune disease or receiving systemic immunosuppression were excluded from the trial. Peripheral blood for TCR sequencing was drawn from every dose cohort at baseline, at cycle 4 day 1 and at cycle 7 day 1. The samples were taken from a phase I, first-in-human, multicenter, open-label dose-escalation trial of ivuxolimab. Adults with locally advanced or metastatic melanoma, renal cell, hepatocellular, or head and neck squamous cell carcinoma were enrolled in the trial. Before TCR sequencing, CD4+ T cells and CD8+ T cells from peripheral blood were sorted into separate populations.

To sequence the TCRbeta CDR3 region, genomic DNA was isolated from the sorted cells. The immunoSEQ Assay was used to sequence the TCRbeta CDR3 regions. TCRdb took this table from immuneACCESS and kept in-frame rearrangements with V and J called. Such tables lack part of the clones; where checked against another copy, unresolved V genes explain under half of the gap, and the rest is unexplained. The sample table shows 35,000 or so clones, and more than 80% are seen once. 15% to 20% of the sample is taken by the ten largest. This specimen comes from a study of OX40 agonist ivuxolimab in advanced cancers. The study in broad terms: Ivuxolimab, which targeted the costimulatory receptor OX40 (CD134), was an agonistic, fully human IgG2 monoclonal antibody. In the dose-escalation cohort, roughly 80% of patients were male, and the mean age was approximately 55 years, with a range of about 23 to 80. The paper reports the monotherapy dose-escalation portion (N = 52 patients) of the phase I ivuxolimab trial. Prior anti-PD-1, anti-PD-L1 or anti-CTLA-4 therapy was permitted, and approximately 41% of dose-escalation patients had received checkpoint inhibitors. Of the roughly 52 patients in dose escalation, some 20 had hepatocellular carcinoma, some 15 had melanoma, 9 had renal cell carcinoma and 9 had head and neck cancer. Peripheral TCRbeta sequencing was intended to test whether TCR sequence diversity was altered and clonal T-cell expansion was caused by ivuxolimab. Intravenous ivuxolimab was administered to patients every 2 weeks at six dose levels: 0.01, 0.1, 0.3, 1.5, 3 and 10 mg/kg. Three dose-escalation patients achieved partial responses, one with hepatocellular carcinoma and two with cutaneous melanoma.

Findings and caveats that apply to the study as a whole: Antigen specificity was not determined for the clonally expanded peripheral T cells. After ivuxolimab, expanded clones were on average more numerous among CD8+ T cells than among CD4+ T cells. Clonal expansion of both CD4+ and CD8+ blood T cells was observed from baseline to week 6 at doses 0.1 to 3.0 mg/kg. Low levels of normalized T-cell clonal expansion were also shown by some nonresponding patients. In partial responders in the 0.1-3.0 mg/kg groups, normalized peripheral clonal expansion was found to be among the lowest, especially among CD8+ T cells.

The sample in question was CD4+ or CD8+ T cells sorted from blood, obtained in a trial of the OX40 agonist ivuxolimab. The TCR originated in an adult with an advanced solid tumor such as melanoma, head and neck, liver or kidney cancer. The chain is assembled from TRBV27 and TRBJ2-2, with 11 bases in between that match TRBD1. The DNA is TGTGCCAGCAGTTTAGCCGGGACAGGGGGCACCGGGGAGCTGTTTTTT. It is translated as CASSLAGTGGTGELFF.